The 15 T cell receptor beta chains below all came from one sample that was sequenced in a study of CD4 T cells in relation to SARS-CoV-2 and coronaviruses (dated by TCRdb to about 2021). Their specific antigens are unknown. CD4+ T cells from unexposed donors were collected before the COVID-19 pandemic (2011-2018). After around ten days of culture, CD4+ T cells were isolated with the EasySep CD4+ T cell isolation kit. Libraries were made using the immunoSEQ multiplex PCR assay. TCRdb retrieved this table from immuneACCESS and kept in-frame rearrangements only. Not all clones are present; in checked studies, unresolved V genes account for under half, and no reason is known for the remainder. The table for this sample lists 25,000 to 30,000 clones; about 70% of them were counted only once. The ten most abundant clones make up roughly a quarter of the sample. The source material was CD4+ T cells from PBMCs, cultured in vitro. The source is a human donor in good health.

The chain joins TRBV19 to TRBJ2-5; 7 bases line up with TRBD2. The CDR3 totals 14 residues. The germline V gene has CDR1 LNHDA and CDR2 SQIVND (reference sequence). The V and J ends lost 5 bases and 5 bases, in that order; junction bases with no gene match: 8. The CDR3 nucleotides read TGTGCCAGTAGTTCCCGGGACTACGGGGAGACCCAGTACTTC. Translating it yields CASSSRDYGETQYF.

The CDR3 region is CASSPFIFGGLAGGGAYEQYF. DNA for the CDR3: TGTGCCAGCAGCCCATTCATCTTCGGGGGTCTAGCGGGAGGGGGGGCCTACGAGCAGTACTTC. This chain links TRBV3-1 (or the pseudogene TRBV3-2) with TRBJ2-7, with 12 bases lining up with TRBD2. Trimming removed 4 bases from V and 2 bases from J; junction bases left unmatched: 21. The CDR3 loop spans 21 amino acids. Germline V gene data show CDR1 as LGHDT and CDR2 as YNNKEL (reference sequence).

The V gene is TRBV7-3, the J gene TRBJ2-5; 12 bases are shared with TRBD1. V gave up 2 bases and J gave up 2 bases; unmatched junction bases: 3. Germline CDR1 reads SGHTA; CDR2 reads FQGTGA. The CDR3 consists of 16 residues. This chain's CDR3 is CASSLQGQGAQETQYF. Here the CDR3 DNA reads TGTGCCAGCAGCTTACAGGGACAGGGGGCGCAAGAGACCCAGTACTTC.

The gene calls are TRBV19 and TRBJ2-5; TRBD1 matches 10 bases. With V trimmed by 6 bases and J by 6 bases, 4 bases remained unmatched. CDR3 length: 13 residues. Germline V gene sequence: CDR1 LNHDA, CDR2 SQIVND (reference sequence). CDR3 nucleotides: TGTGCCAGTAGCTCGGGACAGGGGAAGACCCAGTACTTC. Translation: CASSSGQGKTQYF.

This chain links TRBV11-2 with TRBJ2-7; D is possibly TRBD1 (6 bases). CDR3 size: 15 residues. Germline CDR1 reads SGHAT; CDR2 reads FQNNGV. V dropped 5 bases and J dropped 6 bases, with 20 bases sitting between them. CDR3 amino acids: CASSNYRVSAVEQYF. Written as DNA, the CDR3 is TGTGCCAGCAGCAACTACAGGGTTTCTGCGGTCGAGCAGTACTTC.

This clone was counted once. The V gene is TRBV7-2, the J gene TRBJ2-3, with 7 bases that match TRBD2. The CDR3 consists of 14 residues. The germline gives CDR1 SGHTA, CDR2 FQGNSA. J gave up 5 bases and V 1 base, and 3 bases lay outside the gene matches. The CDR3 spells CASSLGGGRDTQYF. In nucleotides, the CDR3 is TGTGCCAGCAGCTTAGGGGGAGGGCGAGATACGCAGTATTTT.

The chain has TRBV6-6 and TRBJ1-6, with 10 bases lining up with TRBD1. V lost 6 bases, J lost 7 bases, and 6 bases stayed unmatched. The CDR3 length is 15 residues. CDR1 and CDR2 from the germline V gene are MNHNY and SVGAGI (reference sequence). CDR3 DNA: TGTGCCAGCAGAACCGGGACAGGGGCAAATTCACCCCTCCACTTT. It translates to CASRTGTGANSPLHF.

J is TRBJ2-2 and V is TRBV4-1, with no clear D. Germline values: CDR1 MGHRA, CDR2 YSYEKL. The CDR3 spans 11 residues. The ends were cut back, 3 bases at V and 5 bases at J, with 1 base in the middle. The CDR3 sequence: CASSHTGELFF. CDR3 bases: TGCGCCAGCAGCCATACCGGGGAGCTGTTTTTT.

This clone was observed a handful of times. This chain joins TRBV19 and TRBJ1-6; a possible D gene is TRBD1 (5 bases). The CDR3 has 15 amino acids. Trimming pared 5 bases from V and 3 bases from J, leaving 11 bases between. Germline V gene sequence: CDR1 LNHDA, CDR2 SQIVND (reference sequence). The CDR3, as DNA: TGTGCCAGTAGTGTACAGGAAAACTATAATTCACCCCTCCACTTT. This translates into CASSVQENYNSPLHF. The entire variable domain, with the rest obtained from reference TRBV19 and TRBJ1-6, is as follows: DGGITQSPKYLFRKEGQNVTLSCEQNLNHDAMYWYRQDPGQGLRLIYYSQIVNDFQKGDIAEGYSVSREKKESFPLTVTSAQKNPTAFYLCASSVQENYNSPLHFGNGTRLTVT.

This chain uses TRBV2 with TRBJ1-2, with 10 bases that match TRBD1. Germline trimming cut 11 bases from V and 5 bases from J; bases unmatched to any gene: 5. CDR1 is SNHLY, CDR2 FYNNEI, per germline. There are 12 residues in the CDR3. CDR3 bases: TGTGCCGGGGGACAGGGGATATATGGCTACACCTTC. It codes for CAGGQGIYGYTF.

The J gene is TRBJ2-4, the V gene TRBV2, with 14 nucleotides matching TRBD2. This CDR3 comprises 12 residues. Germline values: CDR1 SNHLY, CDR2 FYNNEI. The V segment lost 5 bases and the J segment 14 bases; nucleotides outside the gene matches: 2. The CDR3 DNA is TGTGCCAGCAGTCGGACTAGCGGGAGGAAGTACTTC. This encodes CASSRTSGRKYF. The whole variable domain, remainder taken from reference TRBV2 and TRBJ2-4, is EPEVTQTPSHQVTQMGQEVILRCVPISNHLYFYWYRQILGQKVEFLVSFYNNEISEKSEIFDDQFSVERPDGSNFTLKIRSTKLEDSAMYFCASSRTSGRKYFGAGTRLSVL.

The chain employs TRBV9 and TRBJ2-7; TRBD2 matches at 9 bases. Germline CDR1 is SGDLS and CDR2 is YYNGEE. There are 13 residues in the CDR3. Unmatched junction bases numbered 1, after V lost 3 bases and J lost 3 bases. The CDR3 bases are TGTGCCAGCAGCGGGACTAGCGACTACGAGCAGTACTTC. It encodes CASSGTSDYEQYF.

This clone is a singleton in its sample. V gene TRBV11-2 combines with J gene TRBJ1-2; 8 bases line up with TRBD1. V lost 5 bases and J lost 7; bases outside the gene matches: 6. From germline, CDR1 is SGHAT and CDR2 FQNNGV. This CDR3 region has 13 residues. The CDR3 spells CASSPRTGTGYTF. The CDR3 bases are TGTGCCAGCAGCCCTCGGACAGGGACTGGCTACACCTTC.

In this sample, this clone turned up once. The chain is built from TRBV5-4 and TRBJ2-2, with TRBD2 matching over 7 bases. This CDR3 comprises 16 residues. Germline lookup yields CDR1 SGHNT and CDR2 YYREEE (reference sequence). V lost 6 bases and J lost 1; bases outside the gene matches: 9. CDR3 coding DNA: TGTGCCAGCACCCCTGGTCGCGGGGGGAACACCGGGGAGCTGTTTTTT. It specifies CASTPGRGGNTGELFF.

This chain connects TRBV7-2 to TRBJ2-7; 9 bases agree with TRBD1. The CDR3 consists of 16 residues. Germline assignment: CDR1 SGHTA and CDR2 FQGNSA. The J segment lost 5 bases and the V segment lost 1 base, leaving 9 bases of the junction unmatched. The CDR3: CASSLGTGVGFDEQYF. Here the CDR3 DNA reads TGTGCCAGCAGCTTAGGGACAGGGGTCGGCTTTGACGAGCAGTACTTC.